This T cell receptor (beta chain) was documented in a study of blood T cell repertoires in COVID-19. At the level of the study: Material from acute and convalescent COVID-19 was sourced from the United States, Italy and Spain. T cells, B-cell-depleted T cells, or PBMCs supplied cDNA or gDNA.

In the authors' methods: Estimates of nucleated cell counts were drawn from the amplification of reference gene primers. Here immunoSEQ multiplex PCR was the method, and the copy in TCRdb shows in-frame clones only, minus some. V and J calls and clone size come straight from that table; D and trimming were deduced from the DNA. The table lists about 120,000 clones, 88% of them singletons. CDR1 and CDR2 from the germline V gene are GTSNPN and SVGIG (reference sequence). The CDR3 has 17 amino acids. Germline trimming cut 1 base from V and 0 bases from J; bases unmatched to any gene: 5. The sample comprised peripheral blood. This TCR was recovered from a human donor in a cohort sampled during active COVID-19. This chain connects TRBV30 to TRBJ1-6; 8 nucleotides line up with TRBD1. CDR3 nucleotides: TGTGCCTGGAGTGCGGACAGGGCGAGCTCCTATAATTCACCCCTCCACTTT. It specifies CAWSADRASSYNSPLHF.